Following are 2 T cell receptor beta chains from one sample sequenced in a study of early T cells in non-severe SARS-CoV-2 infection. TCRdb fed the 5' RACE reads into MiXCR, producing one record per CDR3 protein. In the table there are under 65,000 distinct CDR3 sequences, approximately 12% of which are singletons. Input material: whole blood. The source of these receptors is an adult who was a healthcare worker with PCR-confirmed SARS-CoV-2 infection or an uninfected control (not recorded which).

This clonotype was detected many times. The genes are TRBV11-3 and TRBJ2-5; 12 positions agree with TRBD2. Unmatched junction bases numbered 8, after V lost 1 base and J lost 2 bases. The CDR3 contains 18 residues. Per germline, CDR1 SGHNT and CDR2 YENEEA. The CDR3 nucleotides read TGTGCCAGCAGCTTAGGGAGACTAGCGGGGGCCCAACAAGAGACCCAGTACTTC. Translated: CASSLGRLAGAQQETQYF.

The chain carries TRBV20-1 and TRBJ2-5, with a tentative D call TRBD2 (6 bases). The V and J ends lost 1 base and 3 bases respectively, with 12 bases between them. Per the germline V gene, CDR1 is DFQATT and CDR2 is SNEGSKA (reference sequence). This CDR3 contains 14 residues. Here the CDR3 reads CSARADRTKETQYF. DNA of the CDR3: TGCAGTGCTAGAGCTGATAGGACTAAAGAGACCCAGTACTTC.